Described below is a single TCR beta chain sequence and its context. This clonotype has just a few counts. Its binding antigen is unknown. No qualities accompany the bases; no much larger clone lies one base away. Ends trimmed: V by 6 bases, J by 10 bases; bases unmatched to a gene: 16. CDR1 is given as SGHTA and CDR2 as FQGNSA, both from the germline V gene. From the cysteine through the phenylalanine, the CDR3 covers 15 amino acids. CDR3 DNA is the only sequence kept; it has 45 bases, read in frame from the first base. The library was made by 5' RACE. The instrument was an Illumina HiSeq 2000. A universal primer binding site was introduced by template switching, and a unique molecular identifier was present in the final cDNA, enabling accurate counting of TCR cDNA molecules. Specific primers in the conserved constant-segment region were used to synthesize first-strand cDNA for the TCR alpha and beta chains. To control for contamination, every cDNA library carried two barcodes: a SMART-Mk sample barcode plus Illumina barcodes. TruSeq adapter sequences along with Illumina sample barcodes were introduced in two successive PCR steps. TCR alpha and beta cDNA libraries were sequenced on the Illumina HiSeq platform with custom primers. The paper's data handling went like this. MiGEC processed the raw reads to extract unique molecular identifiers, while MiXCR was used to determine the CDR3 positions. For each individual, recombination models were inferred using an EM algorithm with the repgenHMM and IGoR tools. Shared clonotypes were analyzed with the tcR package in R, and sharing was normalized by the product of cloneset sizes. To study raw recombination free of thymic and clonal selection effects, out-of-frame nonproductive sequences were analyzed. TCRdb trimmed public reads at Q25 via fastp, called clones via MiXCR and kept in-frame beta chains. Each record represents a unique CDR3 protein, reported with the most common genes and DNA among its rows. The V and J calls, along with clone size, are taken from TCRdb and not from the paper's own processing. Within this sample are around 1.7 million distinct CDR3 sequences, with about 32% of them counted one time only. About 0.3% of the sample belongs to the ten largest clones.

These data are taken from a study of identical twins (dated by TCRdb to 2016 to 2017). Regarding the study in general: TCR alpha and beta repertoires from monozygotic twins, unrelated adults of various ages and cord blood were deep-sequenced to test whether fetal clonotypes persist. Replicate twin experiments were performed at different times using different library preparation protocols to rule out contamination.

General conclusions and limits of the study: Compared with coincidental sharing between unrelated individuals, out-of-frame TCR alpha sequences shared between twins had an excess of sequences with low generation probability. A weaker excess of twin sharing was found in beta out-of-frame sequences because the signal-to-noise ratio was lowered by fewer shared sequences. Invariant T cells such as MAIT and iNKT could partly confound zero-insertion analyses, though diverse VJ usage argued against this for most clonotypes. Because the same donors could not be followed over many years, the conclusions depended on cross-sectional statistical analysis. Fewer insertions were carried by abundant cord blood beta clonotypes; a weaker similar trend was observed in young adult naive repertoires, while no such trend was observed in memory repertoires. In monozygotic twins, out-of-frame TCR alpha sharing was systematically underestimated by recombination models, although the models agreed with sharing between unrelated individuals.

Only healthy Caucasian donors were included. Specimen: cord blood. This receptor was identified in a newborn girl in good health. The chain employs TRBV7-2 and TRBJ1-1, with 8 junctional bases fitting TRBD1. The CDR3 loop reads CASSLGQGRARAAFF. The DNA reads as follows: TGTGCCAGCAGTCTTGGACAGGGCAGGGCTAGGGCAGCTTTCTTT.